These T cell receptor beta chains were read from a single sample in a study of blood T cell repertoires in COVID-19. The method was immunoSEQ multiplex PCR; TCRdb's version includes in-frame clones alone and lacks a portion of them. Among about 250,000 clones listed, approximately 85% were seen once. The specimen was peripheral blood. Receptors originate from a woman older than 75 with COVID-19, enrolled during active disease. CDR3s include the opening cysteine and the closing phenylalanine or tryptophan. A D gene is named only where the DNA matches it firmly. Expanded clones get a size class; other rows say once, few or many, or leave the size out.

V gene	clone size	D gene	J gene	CDR3 DNA	CDR3 protein
TRBV6-5	few	TRBD1	TRBJ2-7	TGTGCCAGCAGTTACCGGGACAGGGGACCCTACGAGCAGTACTTC	CASSYRDRGPYEQYF
TRBV6-4	.	.	TRBJ1-1	TGTGCCAGCAGCCCTGGCTTGAACACTGAAGCTTTCTTT	CASSPGLNTEAFF
TRBV19	.	.	TRBJ2-1	TGTGCCAGCCGCGTCGGGGGGCGAGGCAATGAGCAGTTCTTC	CASRVGGRGNEQFF
TRBV9	.	TRBD1	TRBJ1-1	TGTGCCAGCAGCGTAGTGACAGGGTGGACTGAAGCTTTCTTT	CASSVVTGWTEAFF
TRBV13	once	TRBD1	TRBJ1-5	TGTGCCAGCAGCTTTGGGGACAGGACTCAGCCCCAGCATTTT	CASSFGDRTQPQHF
TRBV19	.	.	TRBJ2-2	TGTGCCAGTAGTGCGCAACAGGGCTCCGGGGAGCTGTTTTTT	CASSAQQGSGELFF
TRBV5-1	.	TRBD1	TRBJ1-4	TGCGCCAGCAGCACGCTCCCGGGACAGAATGAAAAACTGTTTTTT	CASSTLPGQNEKLFF
TRBV5-4	.	.	TRBJ2-1	TGTGCCAGCAGCTTGACAGGGTCCTACAATGAGCAGTTCTTC	CASSLTGSYNEQFF
TRBV28	.	.	TRBJ2-5	TGTGCCAGCAGTTCCCCCTCGGAGACCCAGTACTTC	CASSSPSETQYF
TRBV6-5	.	.	TRBJ1-6	TGTGCCAGCAGGAGGAACGGGGATATGAATTCACCCCTCCACTTT	CASRRNGDMNSPLHF
TRBV18	once	.	TRBJ1-1	TGTGCCAGCTCACCCTCAACAAGAGAAGCTTTCTTT	CASSPSTREAFF
TRBV2	.	TRBD1	TRBJ1-5	TGTGCCAGCAGGGGGACAGGGGGAAATCAGCCCCAGCATTTT	CASRGTGGNQPQHF
TRBV11-2	once	TRBD1	TRBJ1-6	TGTGCCAGCAGAGAGGGACAGGGATTAAGTTCACCCCTCCACTTT	CASREGQGLSSPLHF
TRBV6-1	.	TRBD1	TRBJ1-2	TGTGCCAGCAGTGACACAGGGGGAAGCTACACCTTC	CASSDTGGSYTF
TRBV9	.	TRBD1	TRBJ2-3	TGTGCCAGCAGCGGATACCGGGGGACAGGGGCCACAGATACGCAGTATTTT	CASSGYRGTGATDTQYF
TRBV10-3	.	TRBD1	TRBJ1-1	TGTGCCATCAGACCTACCGGGACAGGGGGCACTGAAGCTTTCTTT	CAIRPTGTGGTEAFF
TRBV7-9	.	.	TRBJ1-6	TGTGCCAGCAGCTTAGGGGCGACAGGACCTTCACCCCTCCACTTT	CASSLGATGPSPLHF
TRBV12-3/TRBV12-4	.	.	TRBJ1-1	TGTGCCAGCAGTTTATCGGTTACCCCTGAAGCTTTCTTT	CASSLSVTPEAFF
TRBV29-1	.	TRBD1	TRBJ2-2	TGCAGCACCTCACAGGGGGGCACCGGGGAGCTGTTTTTT	CSTSQGGTGELFF
TRBV11-2	.	.	TRBJ1-2	TGTGCCAGCAGCCCGCAGGGAGGCTATGGCTACACCTTC	CASSPQGGYGYTF
TRBV24-1	.	TRBD1	TRBJ2-5	TGTGCCACCAGTGATATGACAGGGGGCGAAGAGACCCAGTACTTC	CATSDMTGGEETQYF
TRBV5-4	.	.	TRBJ2-3	TGTGCCAGCAGCCCCTCAGGGGAAAGCACAGATACGCAGTATTTT	CASSPSGESTDTQYF
TRBV21-1	once	.	TRBJ2-1	TGTGCCAGCAGCCGACGGACGGGGCTAGCGGGATTCTTGCACAATGAGCAGTTCTTC	CASSRRTGLAGFLHNEQFF
TRBV3-1/TRBV3-2	medium-sized	TRBD1	TRBJ2-1	TGTGCCAGCAGCCAAGCAGGGGGCTCCTACAATGAGCAGTTCTTC	CASSQAGGSYNEQFF
TRBV6-4	.	TRBD2	TRBJ2-3	TGTGCCAGCAGTGAATCTCTTCTAGCGGGGGGGGGCACAGATACGCAGTATTTT	CASSESLLAGGGTDTQYF
TRBV29-1	.	.	TRBJ2-3	TGCAGCGTTGAAGAATTCGGGGGATCGGATACGCAGTATTTT	CSVEEFGGSDTQYF
TRBV6-5	.	.	TRBJ1-2	TGTGCCAGCAGTACAGCGGGGGCATATGGCTACACCTTC	CASSTAGAYGYTF
TRBV19	.	TRBD1	TRBJ1-1	TGTGCCAGTAGCCCCGGGTCGCTGGGACAGGGGAACACTGAAGCTTTCTTT	CASSPGSLGQGNTEAFF
TRBV18	.	.	TRBJ2-5	TGTGCCACCCCCAGAGTGGGGGGCCAAGAGACCCAGTACTTC	CATPRVGGQETQYF
TRBV16	.	.	TRBJ1-6	TGTGCCAGCAGCCAAATCTCTCAGGCTAATTCACCCCTCCACTTT	CASSQISQANSPLHF
TRBV4-2	.	.	TRBJ1-4	TGTGCCAGCAGCCAAGATTATAGGACAGATGGGAAACTGTTTTTT	CASSQDYRTDGKLFF
TRBV6-5	.	.	TRBJ1-5	TGTGCCAGCAGTATAACAGATAGCAATCAGCCCCAGCATTTT	CASSITDSNQPQHF
TRBV6-5	few	TRBD2	TRBJ2-3	TGTGCCAGCTCGACCTGGGGGGGGGACACAGATACGCAGTATTTT	CASSTWGGDTDTQYF
TRBV5-1	.	.	TRBJ1-1	TGCGCCAGCAGCTTAGTGGGAGCCAATGCGATGAACACTGAAGCTTTCTTT	CASSLVGANAMNTEAFF
TRBV5-1	.	TRBD2	TRBJ2-5	TGCGCCAGCAGCTTGGGGGCTAGCGGTGCTCAAGAGACCCAGTACTTC	CASSLGASGAQETQYF
TRBV5-8	.	TRBD1	TRBJ2-2	TGTGCCAGCAGCCCAGGGACAGCGAACACCGGGGAGCTGTTTTTT	CASSPGTANTGELFF
TRBV2	.	.	TRBJ1-5	TGTGCCAGCAGGGGGTGGGGAGGCGCTCAGCCCCAGCATTTT	CASRGWGGAQPQHF
TRBV4-1	.	.	TRBJ2-3	TGCGCCAGCAGCCAAGATTGGCGGGCAGATACGCAGTATTTT	CASSQDWRADTQYF
TRBV15	.	TRBD2	TRBJ2-1	TGTGCCACCAGCAGAGAACGCGCGGGGGGGCCTGAGCAGTTCTTC	CATSRERAGGPEQFF
TRBV5-6	.	TRBD2	TRBJ2-1	TGTGCCAGCACCGCGTGGCGGGGGGGCCTCAATGAGCAGTTCTTC	CASTAWRGGLNEQFF
TRBV29-1	.	.	TRBJ2-3	TGCAGCGTTATGTACAGTTCAGATACGCAGTATTTT	CSVMYSSDTQYF
TRBV5-6	few	TRBD1	TRBJ1-6	TGTGCCAGCAGCTTGGCCACGTACAGGGGTAATTCACCCCTCCACTTT	CASSLATYRGNSPLHF
TRBV19	.	TRBD2	TRBJ2-3	TGTGCCAGTAGTACAAGACTAGCGGGGACGGGGGATACGCAGTATTTT	CASSTRLAGTGDTQYF
TRBV28	.	.	TRBJ1-1	TGTGCCAGCAGTTTTGGCAGGGGCCTTGGGACTGAAGCTTTCTTT	CASSFGRGLGTEAFF
TRBV20-1	.	.	TRBJ1-2	TGCAGTGCTTCTCAGGGGTTTGGCTACACCTTC	CSASQGFGYTF
TRBV4-1	.	.	TRBJ1-2	TGCGCCAGCAGCCAAGAGCCTTCGGACAGTCGCTATGGCTACACCTTC	CASSQEPSDSRYGYTF
TRBV7-9	once	TRBD1	TRBJ1-2	TGTGCCAGCAGCTTAGGAGGACAGGGGGCAGTTGGCGGCTACACCTTC	CASSLGGQGAVGGYTF
TRBV3-1/TRBV3-2	.	TRBD1	TRBJ1-6	TGTGCCAGCAGCCCAAGGACAGGGAATTCACCCCTCCACTTT	CASSPRTGNSPLHF